Listed here is a single T cell receptor (beta chain). The antigen is unknown. After removal of 1 base from V and 8 bases from J, the junction contained 6 bases not matched to a gene. Germline V gene sequence: CDR1 MGHRA, CDR2 YSYEKL. The CDR3 covers 15 residues. The data originate from a study of cytomegalovirus exposure and HLA in healthy donors. Vbeta (60) and Jbeta (13) primers were used in the PCR. TCRdb keeps only in-frame clones here, not all; method: immunoSEQ multiplex PCR. This sample has about 55,000 clones; about 84% occur once, and the top ten carry more than 1.4%. The study, taken as a whole, reports: TRBV6-2, TRBV6-3 and other indistinguishable V segments were excluded. A highly shared variant cluster was judged a likely technical artifact.

The rearrangement uses TRBV4-1 and TRBJ1-3; 9 bases align to TRBD1. This TCR came from a female donor in good health and CMV-seronegative. Material: PBMCs. In nucleotides, the CDR3 is TGCGCCAGCAGCCAAGGACAGGGGGAGATTGACACCATATATTTT. Its protein is CASSQGQGEIDTIYF.